The rows below give T cell receptor beta chains drawn from one sample of a study of T cells in Graves' hyperthyroidism and ophthalmopathy. TCRdb used MiXCR to reprocess the multiplex PCR reads, holding one entry per CDR3 protein. This repertoire shows a few hundred thousand distinct CDR3 sequences, 15% to 18% found once; its top ten account for under 8%. The specimen was blood. These receptors came from a woman between 25 and 40 years old with Graves' hyperthyroidism. Both conserved end residues are part of each CDR3. The order of the fields is V gene, CDR3 protein.

>TRBV4-1
CASSQDRWGYNEQFF
>TRBV28
CASSLLASGNTGELFF
>TRBV7-2
CASSLEGASGYNEQFF
>TRBV20-1
CSASKYISYNEQFF
>TRBV7-3
CASSRRDRGGNQPQHF
>TRBV6-1
CASSDRTGLGYTF
>TRBV7-9
CASSHRLAGLNEQFF
>TRBV6-1
CASSGSWGQMYGYTF
>TRBV7-2
CASSLDEESMNTEAFF
>TRBV4-1
CASSQDGLIVAEQFF
>TRBV14
CASSVAAYTDTQYF
>TRBV14
CASSPYYGGGTEAFF
>TRBV6-5
CASSYGQDHLYGYTF
>TRBV29-1
CSVLQVGIAGGLETQYF
>TRBV7-9
CASSRNGDEQYF
>TRBV27
CASFSFTGAEQYF
>TRBV4-1
CASSQVTVRATNEKLFF
>TRBV28
CASSSSSGRTQQYF
>TRBV30
CAWSNWRGRNTIYF
>TRBV12-3/TRBV12-4
CASSRQGNEKLFF
>TRBV11-2
CASSDPRTGSTDTQYF